This T cell receptor (beta chain) was profiled in a study of beta chain features in type 1 diabetes. Since all of the isolated RNA was reverse transcribed, expressed TCRB transcripts were what got sequenced. An average roughly 3.6 million reads came from naive, central memory and regulatory T cell samples. Generated by immunoSEQ multiplex PCR, the TCRdb table keeps only in-frame clones and is missing some. The data contain tens of thousands of clones, over 50% of them singletons. V was clipped by 1 base and J by 0 bases, with 2 bases between them. This CDR3 is built from 12 residues. CDR1 is GTSNPN, CDR2 SVGIG, per germline (reference sequence).

The clonotype originates from a woman aged 18-35 years in good health. The chain couples TRBV30 to TRBJ2-3; D ambiguous. The sequenced sample was Tregs from blood. CDR3: CAWSASTDTQYF. The CDR3 region has the DNA TGTGCCTGGAGTGCTAGCACAGATACGCAGTATTTT.